This T cell receptor (beta chain) was retrieved from a study of graft-versus-host responses after intestinal transplantation. Looking at the study overall: Recipients obtained multivisceral, liver-intestinal, or isolated intestinal transplants. Study-wide results and limits: There were GvH clones found in recipient marrow, and some of them appeared first in ileum or blood. Patients who carried graft-donor T cell macrochimerism also had high graft-versus-host to host-versus-graft clonal ratios in their allografts.

Stimulators, approximately 200,000 irradiated and violet-dye-labeled cells, were plated with approximately 200,000 CFSE-labeled responder cells. Produced via immunoSEQ multiplex PCR; TCRdb's table is partial and in-frame only. The sample has roughly 5,000 clones, 25% to 30% seen once. Germline-derived CDR1 and CDR2 are MNHEY and SVGAGI. The CDR3 consists of 15 residues. V dropped 2 bases and J dropped 4 bases, with 12 bases sitting between them. This clone qualifies as medium-sized. The TCR comes from a human patient who received an intestinal transplant. This rearrangement joins TRBV6-5 to TRBJ2-1; D perhaps matches TRBD2 (6 bases). The sample consisted of alloreactive CD8+ T cells from a mixed lymphocyte reaction culture, taken before intestinal transplant. As for subset: CFSE-low proliferating T cells sorted from roughly 6-day pre-transplant mixed lymphocyte reaction (GvH or HvG direction). DNA of the CDR3: TGTGCCAGCAGTTACGGAGGGTCATTATACAATGAGCAGTTCTTC. Translation: CASSYGGSLYNEQFF.